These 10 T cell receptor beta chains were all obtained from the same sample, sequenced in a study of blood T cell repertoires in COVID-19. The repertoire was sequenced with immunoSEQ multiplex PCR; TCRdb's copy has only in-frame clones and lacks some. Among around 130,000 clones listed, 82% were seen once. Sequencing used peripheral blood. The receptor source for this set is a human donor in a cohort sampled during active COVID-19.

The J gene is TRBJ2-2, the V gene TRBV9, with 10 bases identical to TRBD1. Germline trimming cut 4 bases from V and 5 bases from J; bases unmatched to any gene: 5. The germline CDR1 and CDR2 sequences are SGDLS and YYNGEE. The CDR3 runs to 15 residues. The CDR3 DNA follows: TGTGCCAGCAGCCCCTGGACAGGGGGTACCGGGGAGCTGTTTTTT. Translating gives CASSPWTGGTGELFF.

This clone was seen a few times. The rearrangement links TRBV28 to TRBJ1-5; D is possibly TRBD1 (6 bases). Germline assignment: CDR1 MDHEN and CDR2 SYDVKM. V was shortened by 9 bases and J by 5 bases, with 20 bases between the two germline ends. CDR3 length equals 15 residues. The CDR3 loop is CASDAKGVPDQPQHF. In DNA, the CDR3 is TGTGCCAGTGACGCGAAGGGGGTGCCCGATCAGCCCCAGCATTTT. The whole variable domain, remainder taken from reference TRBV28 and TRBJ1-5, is DVKVTQSSRYLVKRTGEKVFLECVQDMDHENMFWYRQDPGLGLRLIYFSYDVKMKEKGDIPEGYSVSREKKERFSLILESASTNQTSMYLCASDAKGVPDQPQHFGDGTRLSIL.

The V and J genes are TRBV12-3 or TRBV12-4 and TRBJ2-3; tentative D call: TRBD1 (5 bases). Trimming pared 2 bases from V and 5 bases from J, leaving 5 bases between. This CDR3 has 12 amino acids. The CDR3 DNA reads TGTGCCAGCAGTTTACAGGGAGATACGCAGTATTTT. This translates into CASSLQGDTQYF.

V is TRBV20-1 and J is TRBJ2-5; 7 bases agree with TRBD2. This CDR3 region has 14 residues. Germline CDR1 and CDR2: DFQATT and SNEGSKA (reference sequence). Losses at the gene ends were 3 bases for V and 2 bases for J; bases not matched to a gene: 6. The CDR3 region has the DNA TGCAGTGCTAGTCTAGCGGTCTCACAAGAGACCCAGTACTTC. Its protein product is CSASLAVSQETQYF.

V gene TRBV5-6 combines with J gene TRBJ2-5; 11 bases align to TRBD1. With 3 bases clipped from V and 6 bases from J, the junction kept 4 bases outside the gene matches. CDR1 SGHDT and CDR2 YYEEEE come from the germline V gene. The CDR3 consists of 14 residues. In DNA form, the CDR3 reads TGTGCCAGCAGCTGGGGACAGGGGGGACAGACCCAGTACTTC. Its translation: CASSWGQGGQTQYF.

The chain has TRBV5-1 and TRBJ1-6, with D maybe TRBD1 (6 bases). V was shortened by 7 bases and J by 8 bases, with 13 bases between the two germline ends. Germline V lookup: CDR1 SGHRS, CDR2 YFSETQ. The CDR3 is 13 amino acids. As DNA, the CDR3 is TGCGCCAGCCGGGGTTCAGGGGATTCACCCCTCCACTTT. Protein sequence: CASRGSGDSPLHF.

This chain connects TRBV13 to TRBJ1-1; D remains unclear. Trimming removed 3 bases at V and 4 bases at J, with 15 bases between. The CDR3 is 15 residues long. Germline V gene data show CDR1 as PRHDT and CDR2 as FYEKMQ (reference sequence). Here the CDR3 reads CASSFRVGSATEAFF. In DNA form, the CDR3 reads TGTGCCAGCAGCTTCCGGGTAGGCAGTGCCACTGAAGCTTTCTTT.

CDR3: CASRRGSDSNQPQHF. As DNA, the CDR3 is TGTGCCAGTAGAAGGGGATCAGATAGCAATCAGCCCCAGCATTTT. The J gene is TRBJ1-5, the V gene TRBV19, with a weak D call TRBD1 (5 bases). Germline CDR1 is LNHDA and CDR2 is SQIVND (reference sequence). The CDR3 covers 15 residues. Between the trimmed V and J ends, which lost 6 bases and 0 bases, there was a span of 12 bases.

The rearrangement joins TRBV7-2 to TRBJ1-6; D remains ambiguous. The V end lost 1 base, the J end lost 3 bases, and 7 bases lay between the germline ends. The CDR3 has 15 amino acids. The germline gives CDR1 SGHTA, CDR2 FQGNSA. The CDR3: CASSLGRGYNSPLHF. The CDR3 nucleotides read TGTGCCAGCAGCTTAGGACGGGGCTATAATTCACCCCTCCACTTT. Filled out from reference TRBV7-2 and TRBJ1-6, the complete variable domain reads GAGVSQSPSNKVTEKGKDVELRCDPISGHTALYWYRQSLGQGLEFLIYFQGNSAPDKSGLPSDRFSAERTGGSVSTLTIQRTQQEDSAVYLCASSLGRGYNSPLHFGNGTRLTVT.

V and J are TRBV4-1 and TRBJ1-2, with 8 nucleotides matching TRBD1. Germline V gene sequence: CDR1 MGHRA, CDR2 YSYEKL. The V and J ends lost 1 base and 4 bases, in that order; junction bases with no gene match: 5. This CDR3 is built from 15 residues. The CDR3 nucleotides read TGCGCCAGCAGCCAAGGGGACAGGAGGAGCTATGGCTACACCTTC. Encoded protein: CASSQGDRRSYGYTF.